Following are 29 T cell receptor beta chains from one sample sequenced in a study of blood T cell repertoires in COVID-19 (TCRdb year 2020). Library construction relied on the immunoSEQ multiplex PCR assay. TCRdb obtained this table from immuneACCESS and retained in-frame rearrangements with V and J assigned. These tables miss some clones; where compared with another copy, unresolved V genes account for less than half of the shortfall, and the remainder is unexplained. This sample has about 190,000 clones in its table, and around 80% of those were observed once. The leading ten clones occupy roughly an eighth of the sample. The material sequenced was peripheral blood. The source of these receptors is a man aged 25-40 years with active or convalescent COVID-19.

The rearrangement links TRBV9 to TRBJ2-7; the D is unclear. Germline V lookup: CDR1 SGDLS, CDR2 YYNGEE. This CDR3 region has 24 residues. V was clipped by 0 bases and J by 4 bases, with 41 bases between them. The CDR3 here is CASSVDPTPGFGRRRLVDAYEQYV. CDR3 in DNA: TGTGCCAGCAGCGTAGATCCTACCCCCGGGTTCGGCAGAAGACGGCTCGTCGACGCGTACGAGCAGTACGTC.

This CDR3 reads CASGPFDSTGDTQYF. The CDR3 nucleotides are TGTGCCAGCGGGCCGTTCGACAGCACGGGAGATACGCAGTATTTT. The genes are TRBV25-1 and TRBJ2-3, with a tentative D call TRBD1 (5 bases). Germline CDR1 is MGHDK and CDR2 is SYGVNS. CDR3 size: 15 residues. The V end was cut by 8 bases, the J end by 5 bases, with 20 bases between.

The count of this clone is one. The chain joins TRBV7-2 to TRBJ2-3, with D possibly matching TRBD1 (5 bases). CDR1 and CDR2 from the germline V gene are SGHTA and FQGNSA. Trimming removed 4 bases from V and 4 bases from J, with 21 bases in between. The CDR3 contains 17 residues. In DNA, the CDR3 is TGTGCCAGCAGCTCGAAAAGGCCTGGGGCCCGCGCAGATACGCAGTATTTT. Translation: CASSSKRPGARADTQYF.

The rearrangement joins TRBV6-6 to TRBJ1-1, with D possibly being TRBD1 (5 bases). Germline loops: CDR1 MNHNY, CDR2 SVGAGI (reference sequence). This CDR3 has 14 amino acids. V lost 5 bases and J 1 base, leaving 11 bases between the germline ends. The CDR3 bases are TGTGCCAGCAGTCCCGATGGACAGAACACTGAAGCTTTCTTT. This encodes CASSPDGQNTEAFF.

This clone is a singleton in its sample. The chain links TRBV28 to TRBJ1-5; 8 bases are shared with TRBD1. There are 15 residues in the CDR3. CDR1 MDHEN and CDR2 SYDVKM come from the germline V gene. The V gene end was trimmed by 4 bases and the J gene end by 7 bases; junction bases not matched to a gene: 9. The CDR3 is CASSSAGTGSQPQHF. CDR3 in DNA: TGTGCCAGCAGTTCGGCCGGGACAGGTAGCCAGCCCCAGCATTTT.

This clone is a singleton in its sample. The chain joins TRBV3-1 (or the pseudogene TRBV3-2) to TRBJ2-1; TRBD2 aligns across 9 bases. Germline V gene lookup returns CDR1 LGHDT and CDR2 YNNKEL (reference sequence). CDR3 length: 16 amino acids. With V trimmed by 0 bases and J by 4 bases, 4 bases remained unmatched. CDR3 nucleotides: TGTGCCAGCAGCCAAGACGCGACTAGCGGTTACAATGAGCAGTTCTTC. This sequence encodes CASSQDATSGYNEQFF.

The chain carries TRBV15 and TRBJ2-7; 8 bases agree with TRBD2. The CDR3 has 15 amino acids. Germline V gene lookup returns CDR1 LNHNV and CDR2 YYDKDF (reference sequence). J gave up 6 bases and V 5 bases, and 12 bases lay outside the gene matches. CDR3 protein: CATSRISGVRGEQYF. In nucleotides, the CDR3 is TGTGCCACCAGCCGGATTAGCGGGGTTCGGGGCGAGCAGTACTTC. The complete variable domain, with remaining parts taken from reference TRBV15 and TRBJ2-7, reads DAMVIQNPRYQVTQFGKPVTLSCSQTLNHNVMYWYQQKSSQAPKLLFHYYDKDFNNEADTPDNFQSRRPNTSFCFLDIRSPGLGDTAMYLCATSRISGVRGEQYFGPGTRLTVT.

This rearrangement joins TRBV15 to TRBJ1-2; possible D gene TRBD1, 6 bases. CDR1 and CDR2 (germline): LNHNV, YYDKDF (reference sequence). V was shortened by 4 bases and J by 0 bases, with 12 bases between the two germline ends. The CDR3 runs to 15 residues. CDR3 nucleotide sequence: TGTGCCACCAGCAACCGACAGGAAGCTAACTATGGCTACACCTTC. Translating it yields CATSNRQEANYGYTF.

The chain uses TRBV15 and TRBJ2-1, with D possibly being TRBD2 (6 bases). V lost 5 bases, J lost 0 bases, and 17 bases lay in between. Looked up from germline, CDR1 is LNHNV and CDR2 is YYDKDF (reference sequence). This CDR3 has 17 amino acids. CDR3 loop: CATSPLGGGSSYNEQFF. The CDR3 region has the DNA TGTGCCACCAGCCCACTCGGCGGAGGGAGCTCCTACAATGAGCAGTTCTTC.

The CDR3 here is CASSVHSGTGTKRGYQPQHF. The DNA for the CDR3 is TGCGCCAGCAGTGTACATTCCGGGACAGGGACCAAGAGGGGTTATCAGCCCCAGCATTTT. The chain has TRBV10-1 and TRBJ1-5, with TRBD1 identical over 9 bases. The CDR3 is 20 amino acids. V shed 4 bases and J 5 bases; nucleotides not matched to a gene: 21. Germline CDR1 WNHNN, CDR2 SYGVQD (reference sequence).

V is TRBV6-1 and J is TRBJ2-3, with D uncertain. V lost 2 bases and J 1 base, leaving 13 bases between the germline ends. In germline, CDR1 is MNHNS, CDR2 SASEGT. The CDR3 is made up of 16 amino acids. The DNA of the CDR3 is TGTGCCAGCAGTGAATTCACATATTTACGCACAGATACGCAGTATTTT. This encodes CASSEFTYLRTDTQYF.

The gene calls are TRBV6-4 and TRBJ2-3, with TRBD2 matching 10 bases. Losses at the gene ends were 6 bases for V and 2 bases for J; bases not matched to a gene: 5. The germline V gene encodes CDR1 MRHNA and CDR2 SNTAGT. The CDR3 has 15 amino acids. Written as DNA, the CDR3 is TGTGCCAGCAGCTTACTAGCGGGGAACACAGATACGCAGTATTTT. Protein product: CASSLLAGNTDTQYF.

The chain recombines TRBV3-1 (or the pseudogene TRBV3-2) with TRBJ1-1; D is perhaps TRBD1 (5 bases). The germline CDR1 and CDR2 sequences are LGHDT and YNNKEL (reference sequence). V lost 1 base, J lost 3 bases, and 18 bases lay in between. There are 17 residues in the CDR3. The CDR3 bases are TGTGCCAGCAGCCAAGGAATCTTCTGGGGCGCGGACACTGAAGCTTTCTTT. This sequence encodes CASSQGIFWGADTEAFF.

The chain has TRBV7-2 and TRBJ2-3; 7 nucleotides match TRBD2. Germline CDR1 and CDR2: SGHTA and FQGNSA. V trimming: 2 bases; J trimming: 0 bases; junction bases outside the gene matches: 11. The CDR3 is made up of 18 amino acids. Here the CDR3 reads CASSLTYFPSGSTDTQYF. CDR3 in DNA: TGTGCCAGCAGCTTAACCTATTTCCCTAGCGGTAGCACAGATACGCAGTATTTT.

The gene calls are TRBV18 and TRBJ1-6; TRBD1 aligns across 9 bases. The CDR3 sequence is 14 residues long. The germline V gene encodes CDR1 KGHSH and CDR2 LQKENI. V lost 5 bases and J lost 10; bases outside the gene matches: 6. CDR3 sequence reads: CASSATGGASPLHF. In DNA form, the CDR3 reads TGTGCCAGCTCAGCGACAGGGGGGGCATCACCCCTCCACTTT.

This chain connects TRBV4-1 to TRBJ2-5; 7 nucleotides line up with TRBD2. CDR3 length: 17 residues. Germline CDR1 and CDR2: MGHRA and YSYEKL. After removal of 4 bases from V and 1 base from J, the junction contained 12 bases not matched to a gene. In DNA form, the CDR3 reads TGCGCCAGCAGCCCCCTAGGGGCGACTAGCAGCCAAGAGACCCAGTACTTC. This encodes CASSPLGATSSQETQYF.

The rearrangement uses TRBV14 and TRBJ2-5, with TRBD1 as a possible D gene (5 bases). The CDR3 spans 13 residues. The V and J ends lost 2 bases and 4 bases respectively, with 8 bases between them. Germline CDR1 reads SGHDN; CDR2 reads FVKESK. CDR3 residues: CASSQSGLETQYF. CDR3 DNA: TGTGCCAGCAGCCAATCAGGGTTAGAGACCCAGTACTTC.

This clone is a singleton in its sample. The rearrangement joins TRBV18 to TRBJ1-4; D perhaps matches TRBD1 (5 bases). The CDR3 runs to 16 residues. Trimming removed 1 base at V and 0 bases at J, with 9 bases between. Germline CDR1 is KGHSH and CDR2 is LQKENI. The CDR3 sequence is CASSPQQGSTNEKLFF. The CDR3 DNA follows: TGTGCCAGCTCACCACAGCAGGGCTCAACTAATGAAAAACTGTTTTTT.

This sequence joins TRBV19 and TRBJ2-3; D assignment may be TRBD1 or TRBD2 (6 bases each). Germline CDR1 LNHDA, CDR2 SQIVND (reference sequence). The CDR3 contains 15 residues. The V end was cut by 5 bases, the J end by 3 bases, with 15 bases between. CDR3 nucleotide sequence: TGTGCCAGTAGTCTAGCGTTTCAGGGGACAGATACGCAGTATTTT. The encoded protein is CASSLAFQGTDTQYF.

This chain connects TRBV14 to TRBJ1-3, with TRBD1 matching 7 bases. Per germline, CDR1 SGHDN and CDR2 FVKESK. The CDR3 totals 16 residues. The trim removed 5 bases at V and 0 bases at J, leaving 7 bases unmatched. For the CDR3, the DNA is TGTGCCAGCAGCGAAAGACAGGGTTACTCTGGAAACACCATATATTTT. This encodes CASSERQGYSGNTIYF. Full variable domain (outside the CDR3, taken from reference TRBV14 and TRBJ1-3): EAGVTQFPSHSVIEKGQTVTLRCDPISGHDNLYWYRRVMGKEIKFLLHFVKESKQDESGMPNNRFLAERTGGTYSTLKVQPAELEDSGVYFCASSERQGYSGNTIYFGEGSWLTVV.

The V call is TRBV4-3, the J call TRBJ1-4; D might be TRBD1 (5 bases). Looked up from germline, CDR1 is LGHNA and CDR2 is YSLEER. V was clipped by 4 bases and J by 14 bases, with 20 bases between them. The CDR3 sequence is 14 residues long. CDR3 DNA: TGCGCCAGCAGCCCATGGGATGGGGGAGGAGGGCTGTTTTTT. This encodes CASSPWDGGGGLFF.

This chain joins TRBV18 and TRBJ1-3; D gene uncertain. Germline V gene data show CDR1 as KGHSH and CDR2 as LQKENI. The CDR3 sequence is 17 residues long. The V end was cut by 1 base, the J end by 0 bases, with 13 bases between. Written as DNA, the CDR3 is TGTGCCAGCTCACCACTAAAACAGACGGACTCTGGAAACACCATATATTTT. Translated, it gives CASSPLKQTDSGNTIYF.

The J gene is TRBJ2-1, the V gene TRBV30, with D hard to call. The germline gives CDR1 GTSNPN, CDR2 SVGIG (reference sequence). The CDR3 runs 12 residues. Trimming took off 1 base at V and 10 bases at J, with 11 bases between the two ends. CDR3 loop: CAWSASSGEQFF. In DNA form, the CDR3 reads TGTGCCTGGAGTGCCAGTTCAGGCGAGCAGTTCTTC.

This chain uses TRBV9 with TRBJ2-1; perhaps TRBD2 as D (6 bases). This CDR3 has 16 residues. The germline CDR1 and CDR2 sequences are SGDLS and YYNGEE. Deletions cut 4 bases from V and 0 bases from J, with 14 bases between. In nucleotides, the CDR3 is TGTGCCAGCAGCTTCCTTGGCGGGGACTCCTACAATGAGCAGTTCTTC. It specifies CASSFLGGDSYNEQFF.

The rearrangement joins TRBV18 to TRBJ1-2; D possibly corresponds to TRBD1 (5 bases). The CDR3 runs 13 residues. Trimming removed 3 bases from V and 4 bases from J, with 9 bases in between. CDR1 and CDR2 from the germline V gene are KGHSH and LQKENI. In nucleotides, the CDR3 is TGTGCCAGCTCACCGGCCGACAGCTATGGCTACACCTTC. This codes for CASSPADSYGYTF.

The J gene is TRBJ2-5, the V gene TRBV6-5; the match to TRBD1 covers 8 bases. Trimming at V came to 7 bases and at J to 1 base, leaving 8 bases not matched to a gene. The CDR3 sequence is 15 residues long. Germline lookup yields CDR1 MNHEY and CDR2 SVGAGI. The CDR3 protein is CASTMTGASQETQYF. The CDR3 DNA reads TGTGCCAGCACCATGACAGGGGCCAGCCAAGAGACCCAGTACTTC.

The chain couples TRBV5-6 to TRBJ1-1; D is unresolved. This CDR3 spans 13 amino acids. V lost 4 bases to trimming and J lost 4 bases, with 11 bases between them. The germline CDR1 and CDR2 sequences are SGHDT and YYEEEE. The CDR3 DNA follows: TGTGCCAGCAGCCTGGCGTTCCTCACTGAAGCTTTCTTT. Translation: CASSLAFLTEAFF.

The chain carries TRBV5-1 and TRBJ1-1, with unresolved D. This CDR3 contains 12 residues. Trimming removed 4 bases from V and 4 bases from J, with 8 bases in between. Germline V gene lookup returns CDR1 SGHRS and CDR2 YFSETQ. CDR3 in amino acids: CASSAEVTEAFF. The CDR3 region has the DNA TGCGCCAGCAGCGCTGAGGTCACTGAAGCTTTCTTT.

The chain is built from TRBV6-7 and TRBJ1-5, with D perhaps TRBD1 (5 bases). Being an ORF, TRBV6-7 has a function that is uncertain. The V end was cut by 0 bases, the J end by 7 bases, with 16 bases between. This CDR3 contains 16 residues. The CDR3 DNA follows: TGTGCCAGCAGTTACTCGTTAGGGGCGCCGCGACAGCCCCAGCATTTT. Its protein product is CASSYSLGAPRQPQHF.